This TCR beta chain was recorded in a study of cytomegalovirus exposure and HLA in healthy donors. 13 Jbeta primers and 60 Vbeta primers were used for the PCR. The repertoire was sequenced with immunoSEQ multiplex PCR; TCRdb's copy has only in-frame clones and lacks some. The profile covers about 180,000 clones, with approximately 80% appearing a single time and 2.4% taken by the ten largest. CDR1 is SGDLS, CDR2 YYNGEE, per germline. This CDR3 has 13 amino acids. The germline V and J ends were trimmed by 4 bases and 5 bases, with 10 bases remaining between them. This clone came up a few times. This clonotype was obtained from a man aged 55 to 70 in good health and CMV-seronegative. V gene TRBV9 combines with J gene TRBJ1-5, with D maybe TRBD1 (6 bases). The sequencing input was PBMCs. The CDR3 protein is CASSRQDHQPQHF. The CDR3 region has the DNA TGTGCCAGCAGCCGACAGGACCATCAGCCCCAGCATTTT.